This is a list of T cell receptor beta chains from one sample in a study of regulatory T cells in long-lasting Graves disease. TCRdb reprocessed the multiplex PCR reads with MiXCR, giving one entry per CDR3 protein. Of almost 350,000 distinct CDR3 sequences listed, roughly 21% are singletons. The input for sequencing was peripheral blood mononuclear cells (PBMCs), taken when the disease was refractory, from a patient treated with antithyroid drugs. These receptors were obtained from a female donor with Graves disease. The CDR3 runs from the conserved cysteine through the conserved F or W. The D gene is left open where the match is weak. Clone size appears in some rows only: once, few, many, or a class for an expanded clone.

V: TRBV12-3/TRBV12-4; D: .; length: 14; size: .; J: TRBJ1-3; CDR3: CASSFLGSGNTIYF; DNA: TGTGCCAGCAGTTTTTTGGGCTCTGGAAACACCATATATTTT
V: TRBV7-2; D: .; length: 14; size: .; J: TRBJ1-4; CDR3: CASSKGGSSGKLFF; DNA: TGTGCCAGCAGCAAAGGGGGGTCTAGTGGAAAACTGTTTTTT
V: TRBV28; D: .; length: 14; size: few; J: TRBJ1-6; CDR3: CASSLVAGQSSLHF; DNA: TGTGCCAGCAGTTTGGTGGCAGGGCAGAGTTCCCTCCACTTT
V: TRBV7-9; D: .; length: 18; size: many; J: TRBJ2-7; CDR3: CASSPAARIGARSYEQYF; DNA: TGTGCCAGCAGCCCCGCGGCGCGCATTGGGGCCCGCTCCTACGAGCAGTACTTC
V: TRBV6-1; D: TRBD2; length: 17; size: many; J: TRBJ2-7; CDR3: CASRFGTSGSHPYEQYF; DNA: TGTGCCAGCAGATTCGGGACTAGCGGGAGTCACCCCTACGAGCAGTACTTC
V: TRBV12-3/TRBV12-4; D: .; length: 16; size: many; J: TRBJ1-5; CDR3: CASSFKGAAADQPQHF; DNA: TGTGCCAGCAGTTTTAAGGGTGCGGCAGCAGATCAGCCCCAGCATTTT
V: TRBV7-2; D: TRBD2; length: 15; size: .; J: TRBJ2-3; CDR3: CASSPGLAQTDTQYF; DNA: TGTGCCAGCAGCCCGGGACTAGCTCAGACAGATACGCAGTATTTT
V: TRBV12-5; D: .; length: 16; size: .; J: TRBJ2-1; CDR3: CASGLAAGQLRNEQFF; DNA: TGTGCTAGTGGTTTGGCAGCGGGACAGTTACGGAATGAGCAGTTCTTC
V: TRBV15; D: .; length: 16; size: .; J: TRBJ1-5; CDR3: CATSRDGRRIGQPQHF; DNA: TGTGCCACCAGCAGAGATGGCAGAAGAATAGGGCAGCCCCAGCATTTT
V: TRBV6-5; D: .; length: 15; size: .; J: TRBJ1-1; CDR3: CASGYEEDGNTEAFF; DNA: TGTGCCAGCGGTTACGAGGAAGACGGGAACACTGAAGCTTTCTTT
V: TRBV19; D: .; length: 14; size: few; J: TRBJ2-3; CDR3: CASSITGSTDTQYF; DNA: TGTGCCAGTAGTATAACGGGGAGCACAGATACGCAGTATTTT
V: TRBV2; D: .; length: 12; size: many; J: TRBJ2-5; CDR3: CASSGVGETQYF; DNA: TGTGCCAGCAGCGGGGTAGGAGAGACCCAGTACTTC
V: TRBV24-1; D: TRBD1; length: 17; size: many; J: TRBJ1-2; CDR3: CATSDSGTGTGYYGYTF; DNA: TGTGCCACCAGTGATTCCGGTACCGGGACAGGGTACTATGGCTACACCTTC
V: TRBV3-1; D: .; length: 17; size: .; J: TRBJ1-3; CDR3: CASSHVVRGLAGNTIYF; DNA: TGTGCCAGCAGCCACGTGGTCCGAGGGCTAGCTGGAAACACCATATATTTT
V: TRBV6-2/TRBV6-3; D: .; length: 14; size: few; J: TRBJ1-5; CDR3: CASSSGRGSQPQHF; DNA: TGTGCCAGCAGTTCTGGCAGGGGAAGCCAGCCCCAGCATTTT
V: TRBV7-9; D: .; length: 14; size: many; J: TRBJ2-5; CDR3: CASSPWTNQETQYF; DNA: TGTGCCAGCAGCCCCTGGACAAACCAAGAGACCCAGTACTTC
V: TRBV28; D: .; length: 16; size: many; J: TRBJ2-2; CDR3: CASSFIGQGFTGELFF; DNA: TGTGCCAGCAGTTTTATTGGGCAGGGGTTTACCGGGGAGCTGTTTTTT
V: TRBV18; D: .; length: 12; size: many; J: TRBJ2-7; CDR3: CASSPTGREQYF; DNA: TGTGCCAGCTCACCGACAGGTCGCGAGCAGTACTTC
V: TRBV18; D: .; length: 13; size: .; J: TRBJ2-7; CDR3: CASSPQSDYEQYF; DNA: TGTGCCAGCTCACCCCAATCGGACTACGAGCAGTACTTC
V: TRBV12-3/TRBV12-4; D: .; length: 13; size: .; J: TRBJ1-2; CDR3: CASTLGGASGYTF; DNA: TGTGCCAGCACCCTGGGGGGGGCGAGCGGCTACACCTTC
V: TRBV6-5; D: .; length: 14; size: .; J: TRBJ1-1; CDR3: CASSYSGAGTEAFF; DNA: TGTGCCAGCAGTTACAGCGGCGCGGGAACTGAAGCTTTCTTT
V: TRBV2; D: .; length: 17; size: many; J: TRBJ2-5; CDR3: CASRRLSFDLVQETQYF; DNA: TGTGCCAGCAGGCGGCTTAGCTTTGACCTAGTCCAAGAGACCCAGTACTTC
V: TRBV7-2; D: .; length: 15; size: .; J: TRBJ1-5; CDR3: CASRQDATSNQPQHF; DNA: TGTGCCAGCAGGCAGGACGCAACAAGCAATCAGCCCCAGCATTTT
V: TRBV28; D: .; length: 15; size: many; J: TRBJ2-7; CDR3: CASSFPITGTYEQYF; DNA: TGTGCCAGCAGTTTCCCCATAACAGGGACCTACGAGCAGTACTTC
V: TRBV10-3; D: .; length: 14; size: few; J: TRBJ1-1; CDR3: CAINPSGGNTEAFF; DNA: TGTGCCATCAATCCCTCGGGGGGGAACACTGAAGCTTTCTTT
V: TRBV28; D: .; length: 14; size: many; J: TRBJ2-7; CDR3: CASSPGGSLSEQYF; DNA: TGTGCCAGCAGTCCCGGGGGCTCCCTTAGCGAGCAGTACTTC
V: TRBV7-6; D: TRBD2; length: 16; size: few; J: TRBJ2-3; CDR3: CASSLGTSGSTDTQYF; DNA: TGTGCCAGCAGCTTAGGGACTAGCGGCAGCACAGATACGCAGTATTTT
V: TRBV27; D: TRBD1; length: 15; size: many; J: TRBJ1-1; CDR3: CASSPRTGVITEAFF; DNA: TGTGCCAGCAGTCCGAGGACAGGGGTGATCACTGAAGCTTTCTTT
V: TRBV30; D: .; length: 13; size: many; J: TRBJ2-7; CDR3: CALSGFGFNEQYF; DNA: TGTGCTTTATCCGGGTTCGGTTTTAACGAGCAGTACTTC
V: TRBV2; D: .; length: 13; size: many; J: TRBJ1-4; CDR3: CASLLLRGEKLFF; DNA: TGTGCCAGCTTGCTTCTCCGGGGTGAAAAACTGTTTTTT
V: TRBV12-3/TRBV12-4; D: .; length: 12; size: many; J: TRBJ2-7; CDR3: CASSLVRGGQYF; DNA: TGTGCCAGCAGTTTGGTCAGGGGCGGGCAGTACTTC
V: TRBV9; D: .; length: 12; size: .; J: TRBJ1-2; CDR3: CASSVSYYGYTF; DNA: TGTGCCAGCAGCGTTTCGTACTATGGCTACACCTTC
V: TRBV10-3; D: .; length: 14; size: .; J: TRBJ2-2; CDR3: CAIIRSGNTGELFF; DNA: TGTGCCATCATCCGTAGCGGGAACACCGGGGAGCTGTTTTTT
V: TRBV29-1; D: TRBD2; length: 16; size: many; J: TRBJ2-4; CDR3: CSVWDGTSSAKNIQYF; DNA: TGCAGCGTTTGGGATGGGACTAGTTCAGCCAAAAACATTCAGTACTTC
V: TRBV7-9; D: .; length: 13; size: many; J: TRBJ2-5; CDR3: CASSYGVGETQYF; DNA: TGTGCCAGCAGCTACGGGGTTGGGGAGACCCAGTACTTC
V: TRBV7-9; D: TRBD1; length: 13; size: .; J: TRBJ1-2; CDR3: CASSGDREVGYTF; DNA: TGTGCCAGCAGCGGGGACAGGGAGGTTGGCTACACCTTC
V: TRBV27; D: .; length: 14; size: few; J: TRBJ1-4; CDR3: CASSSTGAAEKLFF; DNA: TGTGCCAGCAGTTCAACCGGGGCGGCTGAAAAACTGTTTTTT
V: TRBV19; D: TRBD1; length: 15; size: .; J: TRBJ1-2; CDR3: CASSDHIPGGRSYTF; DNA: TGTGCCAGTTCCGATCATATCCCAGGGGGAAGGAGCTACACCTTC
V: TRBV27; D: .; length: 11; size: many; J: TRBJ1-2; CDR3: CASSEGNGYTF; DNA: TGTGCCAGCAGTGAAGGTAACGGCTACACCTTC
V: TRBV6-1; D: .; length: 13; size: many; J: TRBJ1-5; CDR3: CASRDYSNQPQHF; DNA: TGTGCCAGCAGGGATTATAGCAATCAGCCCCAGCATTTT
V: TRBV5-1; D: .; length: 15; size: .; J: TRBJ2-2; CDR3: CASSSEGAGTGELFF; DNA: TGCGCCAGCAGCTCGGAGGGGGCCGGCACCGGGGAGCTGTTTTTT
V: TRBV28; D: .; length: 12; size: many; J: TRBJ2-7; CDR3: CASSFWEYEQYF; DNA: TGTGCCAGCAGTTTTTGGGAGTACGAGCAGTACTTC
V: TRBV2; D: .; length: 14; size: many; J: TRBJ2-7; CDR3: CASRIGRFSYEQYF; DNA: TGTGCCAGCAGGATTGGGCGGTTTTCCTACGAGCAGTACTTC
V: TRBV27; D: .; length: 14; size: many; J: TRBJ1-2; CDR3: CASSFNGHFYGYTF; DNA: TGTGCCAGCAGTTTTAACGGACATTTCTATGGCTACACCTTC
V: TRBV29-1; D: .; length: 15; size: many; J: TRBJ2-7; CDR3: CSVEDRGTGTYEQYF; DNA: TGCAGCGTTGAAGATCGGGGGACGGGGACCTACGAGCAGTACTTC
V: TRBV29-1; D: TRBD1; length: 13; size: few; J: TRBJ1-2; CDR3: CSGGTGANYGYTF; DNA: TGCAGCGGGGGGACAGGCGCTAACTATGGCTACACCTTC
V: TRBV28; D: TRBD1; length: 16; size: many; J: TRBJ1-5; CDR3: CASSETGGLSNQPQHF; DNA: TGTGCCAGCAGTGAGACAGGGGGCCTTAGCAATCAGCCCCAGCATTTT
V: TRBV20-1; D: TRBD1; length: 16; size: .; J: TRBJ1-5; CDR3: CSARDGRTGGFQPQHF; DNA: TGCAGTGCTAGAGATGGGAGGACAGGGGGCTTTCAGCCCCAGCATTTT
V: TRBV7-9; D: .; length: 12; size: .; J: TRBJ2-7; CDR3: CASRSAGYEQYF; DNA: TGTGCCAGCAGAAGTGCGGGCTACGAGCAGTACTTC
V: TRBV24-1; D: .; length: 14; size: .; J: TRBJ2-7; CDR3: CAISDNGRSSEQYF; DNA: TGTGCCATCAGTGATAATGGCCGAAGCTCCGAGCAGTACTTC
V: TRBV27; D: TRBD2; length: 15; size: .; J: TRBJ2-7; CDR3: CASSKGLAGTYEQYF; DNA: TGTGCCAGCAGCAAGGGACTAGCGGGAACCTACGAGCAGTACTTC
V: TRBV18; D: .; length: 16; size: few; J: TRBJ1-1; CDR3: CASSPSQRTLNTEAFF; DNA: TGTGCCAGCTCACCTAGTCAGAGGACACTCAACACTGAAGCTTTCTTT
V: TRBV5-1; D: TRBD2; length: 17; size: .; J: TRBJ2-7; CDR3: CASSLEKTSGFAYEQYF; DNA: TGCGCCAGCAGCTTGGAAAAGACTAGCGGCTTTGCCTACGAGCAGTACTTC